Sequencing of this TCR beta chain was carried out in a study of T-cell memory formation after mild COVID-19. Looking at the study overall: Largely, TCR clusters stayed within a single donor.

Each CDR3 protein gets one entry after TCRdb re-called the 5' RACE reads with MiXCR. The profile shows about 260,000 distinct CDR3 sequences, less than 9.5% of them singletons. This clonotype was found a few times. Looked up from germline, CDR1 is MNHEY and CDR2 is SVGAGI. Trimming cost V 4 bases and J 5 bases; bases outside gene matches: 11. This CDR3 has 17 residues. The gene calls are TRBV6-5 and TRBJ1-6, with 7 nucleotides matching TRBD1. The receptor was isolated from a man younger than 35 who had mild COVID-19 (a few samples of this study predate the infection). Cell type and time point are not known. What was sequenced was PBMCs or a T cell subset sorted from them (not recorded which). Here the CDR3 DNA reads TGTGCCAGCAGTTCCAGTTTCAGGGGGGTTGATAATTCACCCCTCCACTTT. Translation: CASSSSFRGVDNSPLHF.